The source of this TCR beta chain is a study of PD-1 blockade in classical Hodgkin lymphoma. Study-wide points: Nothing has yet pinned down what causes the repertoire differences, possibly disease activity or prior therapy. Healthy donors reportedly exceeded newly diagnosed patients in baseline TCR diversity. Complete responders started with a diversity level that resembled newly diagnosed patients at baseline.

The method was immunoSEQ multiplex PCR; TCRdb's version includes in-frame clones alone and lacks a portion of them. Among more than 30,000 clones listed, approximately 85% were seen once. Germline CDR1 and CDR2: KGHSH and LQKENI. Trimming took off 5 bases at V and 8 bases at J, with 21 bases between the two ends. The CDR3 covers 15 residues. Each and every patient relapsed after autologous stem cell transplantation, and patients got differing brentuximab vedotin exposure. Regarding this clone: Its antigen is still unknown.

The chain joins TRBV18 to TRBJ1-2; TRBD1 might be the D (5 bases). This sequence originates from a human donor with classical Hodgkin lymphoma. The material was peripheral blood mononuclear cells (PBMCs), obtained at baseline. CDR3 coding DNA: TGTGCCAGCTCAGATTTAAACAGGTCGCATCGGGGCTACACCTTC. Protein product: CASSDLNRSHRGYTF.